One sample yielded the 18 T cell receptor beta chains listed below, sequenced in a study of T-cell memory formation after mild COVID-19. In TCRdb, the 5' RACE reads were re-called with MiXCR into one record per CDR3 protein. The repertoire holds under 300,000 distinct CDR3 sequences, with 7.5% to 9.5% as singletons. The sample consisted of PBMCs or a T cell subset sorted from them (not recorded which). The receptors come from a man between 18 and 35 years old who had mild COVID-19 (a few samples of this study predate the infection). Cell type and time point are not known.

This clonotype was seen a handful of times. Here the CDR3 DNA reads TGTGCCAGCAGCTTCCGGGACAGGGCCACCGGGGAGCTGTTTTTT. Residues: CASSFRDRATGELFF. The V and J genes are TRBV11-2 and TRBJ2-2; 9 positions agree with TRBD1. This CDR3 spans 15 amino acids. Germline CDR1 and CDR2: SGHAT and FQNNGV. V shed 3 bases, J shed 4 bases, and the junction held 3 bases outside the gene matches.

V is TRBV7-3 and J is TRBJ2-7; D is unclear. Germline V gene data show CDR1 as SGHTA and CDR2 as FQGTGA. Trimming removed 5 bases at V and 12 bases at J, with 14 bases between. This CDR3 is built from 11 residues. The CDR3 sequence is CASSAVLLVYV. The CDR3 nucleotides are TGTGCCAGCAGCGCCGTCCTCCTAGTGTACGTC.

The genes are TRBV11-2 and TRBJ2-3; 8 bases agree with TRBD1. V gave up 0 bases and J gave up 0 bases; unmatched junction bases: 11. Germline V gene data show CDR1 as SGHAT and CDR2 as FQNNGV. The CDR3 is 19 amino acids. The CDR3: CASSLDGTGYSTSTDTQYF. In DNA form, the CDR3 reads TGTGCCAGCAGCTTAGATGGGACAGGATATTCCACTAGCACAGATACGCAGTATTTT.

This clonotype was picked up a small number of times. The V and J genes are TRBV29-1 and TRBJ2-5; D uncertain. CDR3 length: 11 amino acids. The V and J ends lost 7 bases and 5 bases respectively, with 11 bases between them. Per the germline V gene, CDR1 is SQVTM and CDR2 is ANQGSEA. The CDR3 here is CSGGVEETQYF. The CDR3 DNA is TGCAGCGGAGGTGTCGAGGAGACCCAGTACTTC. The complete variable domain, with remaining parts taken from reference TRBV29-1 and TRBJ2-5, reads SAVISQKPSRDICQRGTSLTIQCQVDSQVTMMFWYRQQPGQSLTLIATANQGSEATYESGFVIDKFPISRPNLTFSTLTVSNMSPEDSSIYLCSGGVEETQYFGPGTRLLVL.

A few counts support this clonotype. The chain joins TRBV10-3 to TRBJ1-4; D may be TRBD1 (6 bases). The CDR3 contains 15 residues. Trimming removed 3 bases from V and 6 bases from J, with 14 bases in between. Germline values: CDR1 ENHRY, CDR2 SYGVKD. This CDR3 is CAISDQGQKDEKLFF. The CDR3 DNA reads TGTGCCATCAGTGACCAGGGGCAGAAGGATGAAAAACTGTTTTTT.

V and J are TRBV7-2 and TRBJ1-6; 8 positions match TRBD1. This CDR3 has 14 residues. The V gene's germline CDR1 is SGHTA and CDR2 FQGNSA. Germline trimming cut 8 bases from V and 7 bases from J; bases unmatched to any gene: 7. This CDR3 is CASGQGPTNSPLHF. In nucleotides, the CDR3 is TGTGCCAGCGGACAGGGCCCTACCAATTCACCCCTCCACTTT.

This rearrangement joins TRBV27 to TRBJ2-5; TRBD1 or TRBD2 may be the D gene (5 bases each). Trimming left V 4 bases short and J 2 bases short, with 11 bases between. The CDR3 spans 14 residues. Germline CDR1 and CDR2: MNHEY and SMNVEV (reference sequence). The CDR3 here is CASSYQGGQETQYF. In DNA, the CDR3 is TGTGCCAGCAGTTACCAGGGCGGGCAAGAGACCCAGTACTTC.

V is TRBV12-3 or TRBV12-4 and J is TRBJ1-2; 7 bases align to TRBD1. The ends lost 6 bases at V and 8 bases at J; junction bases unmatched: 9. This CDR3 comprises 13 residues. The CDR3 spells CASRRTGVGGYTF. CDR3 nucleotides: TGTGCCAGCAGGCGCACAGGGGTAGGCGGCTACACCTTC.

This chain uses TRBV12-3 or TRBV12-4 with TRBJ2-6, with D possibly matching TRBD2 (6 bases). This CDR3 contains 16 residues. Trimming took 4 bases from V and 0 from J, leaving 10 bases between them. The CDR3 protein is CASSSGLDSGANVLTF. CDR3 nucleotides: TGTGCCAGCAGTTCGGGACTTGACTCTGGGGCCAACGTCCTGACTTTC.

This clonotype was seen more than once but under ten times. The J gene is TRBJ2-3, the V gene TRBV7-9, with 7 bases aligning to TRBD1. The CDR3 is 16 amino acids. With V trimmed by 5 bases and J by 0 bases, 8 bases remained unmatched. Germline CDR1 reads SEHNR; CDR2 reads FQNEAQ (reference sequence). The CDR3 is CASSPRQGSSTDTQYF. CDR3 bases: TGTGCCAGCAGCCCCCGACAGGGTTCTAGCACAGATACGCAGTATTTT. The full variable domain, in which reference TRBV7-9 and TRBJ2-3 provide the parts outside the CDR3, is DTGVSQNPRHKITKRGQNVTFRCDPISEHNRLYWYRQTLGQGPEFLTYFQNEAQLEKSRLLSDRFSAERPKGSFSTLEIQRTEQGDSAMYLCASSPRQGSSTDTQYFGPGTRLTVL.

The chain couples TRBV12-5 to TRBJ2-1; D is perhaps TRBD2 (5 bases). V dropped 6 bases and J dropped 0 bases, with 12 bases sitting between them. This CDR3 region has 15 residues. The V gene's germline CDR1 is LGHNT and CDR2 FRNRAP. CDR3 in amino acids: CASGERVSSYNEQFF. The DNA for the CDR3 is TGTGCTAGTGGGGAGAGGGTGAGCTCCTACAATGAGCAGTTCTTC.

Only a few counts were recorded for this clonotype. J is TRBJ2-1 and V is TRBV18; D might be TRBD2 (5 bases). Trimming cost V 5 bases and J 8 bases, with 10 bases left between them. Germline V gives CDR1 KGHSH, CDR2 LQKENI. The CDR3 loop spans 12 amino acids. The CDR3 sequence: CASSREGDEQFF. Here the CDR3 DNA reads TGTGCCAGCTCAAGAGAGGGAGATGAGCAGTTCTTC.

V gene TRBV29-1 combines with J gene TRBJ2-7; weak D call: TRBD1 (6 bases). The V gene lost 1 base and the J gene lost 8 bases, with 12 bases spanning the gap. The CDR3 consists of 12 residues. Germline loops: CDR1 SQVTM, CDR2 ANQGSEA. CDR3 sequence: CSVEGERGKQYF. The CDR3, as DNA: TGCAGCGTTGAAGGAGAGAGGGGGAAGCAGTACTTC.

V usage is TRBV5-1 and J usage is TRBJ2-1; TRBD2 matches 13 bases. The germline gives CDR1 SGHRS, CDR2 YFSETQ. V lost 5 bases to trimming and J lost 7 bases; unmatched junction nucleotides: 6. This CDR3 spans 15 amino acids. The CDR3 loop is CASRHPGLAGNEQFF. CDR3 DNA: TGCGCCAGCAGACACCCGGGACTAGCGGGGAATGAGCAGTTCTTC.

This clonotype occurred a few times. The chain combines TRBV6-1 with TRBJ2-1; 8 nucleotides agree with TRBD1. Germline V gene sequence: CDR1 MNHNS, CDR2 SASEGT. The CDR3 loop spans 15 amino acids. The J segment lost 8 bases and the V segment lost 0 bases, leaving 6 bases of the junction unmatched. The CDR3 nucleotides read TGTGCCAGCAGTGAAGCGGAGGGGACAGGCTATGAGCAGTTCTTC. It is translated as CASSEAEGTGYEQFF.

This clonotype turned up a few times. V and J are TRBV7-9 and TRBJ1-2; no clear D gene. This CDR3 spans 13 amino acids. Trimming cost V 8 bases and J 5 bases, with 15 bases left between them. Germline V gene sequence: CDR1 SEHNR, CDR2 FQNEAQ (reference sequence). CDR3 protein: CASGRTSFYGYTF. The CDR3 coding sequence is TGTGCCAGCGGCCGAACTTCCTTTTATGGCTACACCTTC.

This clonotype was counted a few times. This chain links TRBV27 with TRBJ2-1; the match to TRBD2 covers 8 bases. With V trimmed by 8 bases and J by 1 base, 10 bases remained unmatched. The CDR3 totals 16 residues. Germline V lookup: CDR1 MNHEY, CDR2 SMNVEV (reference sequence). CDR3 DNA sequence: TGTGCCAGCCGACCCTTTAGCGGGACTTCCTACAATGAGCAGTTCTTC. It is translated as CASRPFSGTSYNEQFF.

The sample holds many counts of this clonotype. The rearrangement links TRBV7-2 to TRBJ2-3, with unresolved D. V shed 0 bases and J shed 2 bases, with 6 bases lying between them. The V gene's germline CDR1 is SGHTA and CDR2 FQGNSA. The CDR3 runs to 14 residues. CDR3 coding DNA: TGTGCCAGCAGCTTAGCGGAATACACAGATACGCAGTATTTT. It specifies CASSLAEYTDTQYF.